The 30 T cell receptor beta chains below all came from one sample that was sequenced in a study of cytomegalovirus exposure and HLA in healthy donors. Measured with immunoSEQ multiplex PCR; TCRdb has only the in-frame clones, and not every one. The sample records 150,000 to 200,000 clones, roughly 88% being singletons. The sequencing input was PBMCs. These TCRs come from a woman younger than 35 in good health and CMV-seronegative.

The chain's CDR3 is CASSLAGGSDAYEQYF. DNA for the CDR3: TGTGCCAGCTCCCTAGCGGGAGGATCCGACGCCTACGAGCAGTACTTC. V usage is TRBV5-5 and J usage is TRBJ2-7; 11 bases align to TRBD2. CDR1 and CDR2 (germline): SGHKS, YYEKEE (reference sequence). The CDR3 loop spans 16 amino acids. Trimming removed 7 bases from V and 2 bases from J; junction bases left unmatched: 11.

The chain couples TRBV11-2 to TRBJ1-1; maybe TRBD1 (5 bases). Per germline, CDR1 SGHAT and CDR2 FQNNGV. The CDR3 totals 13 residues. V lost 1 base, J lost 11 bases, and 14 bases lay in between. The CDR3 spells CASSLVARDSAFF. The CDR3 DNA sequence: TGTGCCAGCAGCTTAGTTGCCAGGGACTCGGCTTTCTTT.

The V gene is TRBV5-4, the J gene TRBJ2-3; 10 bases map to TRBD1. CDR1 and CDR2 (germline): SGHNT, YYREEE (reference sequence). The CDR3 runs to 17 residues. The J segment lost 3 bases and the V segment lost 0 bases, leaving 7 bases of the junction unmatched. CDR3: CASSLGGTGAGTDTQYF. In DNA, the CDR3 is TGTGCCAGCAGCTTGGGGGGGACAGGGGCGGGTACAGATACGCAGTATTTT.

The CDR3 is CASSRGQGVTNTGELFF. In DNA, the CDR3 is TGTGCCAGTAGTCGGGGACAGGGTGTGACAAACACCGGGGAGCTGTTTTTT. The chain joins TRBV19 to TRBJ2-2; 9 nucleotides align to TRBD1. CDR3 length: 17 amino acids. Germline V gene sequence: CDR1 LNHDA, CDR2 SQIVND (reference sequence). The trim removed 5 bases at V and 2 bases at J, leaving 9 bases unmatched.

The chain uses TRBV9 and TRBJ1-1; 9 bases agree with TRBD1. This CDR3 is built from 13 residues. Germline CDR1 is SGDLS and CDR2 is YYNGEE. Losses at the gene ends were 1 base for V and 11 bases for J; bases not matched to a gene: 6. DNA of the CDR3: TGTGCCAGCAGCGTATTTCCGGGACAGGGTGCTTTCTTT. It is translated as CASSVFPGQGAFF.

The chain couples TRBV11-1 to TRBJ2-7; the D is unclear. The CDR3 is 16 amino acids. V was trimmed by 2 bases and J by 1 base, leaving 15 bases between them. Germline V gives CDR1 SGHAT, CDR2 FQDESV (reference sequence). The CDR3 nucleotides read TGTGCCAGCAGCTTATCATTATTGCGCCAATCCTACGAGCAGTACTTC. It is translated as CASSLSLLRQSYEQYF.

This chain uses TRBV6-6 with TRBJ1-2; D is undetermined. CDR1 MNHNY and CDR2 SVGAGI come from the germline V gene (reference sequence). This CDR3 is built from 15 residues. V was shortened by 1 base and J by 0 bases, with 9 bases between the two germline ends. The CDR3 bases are TGTGCCAGCAGTTACTATTCAGGCGCTAACTATGGCTACACCTTC. It yields the protein CASSYYSGANYGYTF.

There are a few counts of this clone. The chain joins TRBV6-5 to TRBJ1-2; D is perhaps TRBD1 (6 bases). CDR1 and CDR2 (germline): MNHEY, SVGAGI. This CDR3 has 14 amino acids. V lost 6 bases, J lost 8 bases, and 19 bases lay in between. Here the CDR3 reads CASSPVGGAWGYTF. The CDR3 DNA reads as TGTGCCAGCAGCCCCGTCGGGGGGGCTTGGGGCTACACCTTC.

V gene TRBV4-1 combines with J gene TRBJ2-3, with 14 bases fitting TRBD2. The germline V gene has CDR1 MGHRA and CDR2 YSYEKL. With V trimmed by 4 bases and J by 6 bases, 9 bases remained unmatched. The length of the CDR3 is 17 residues. CDR3 amino acids: CASSREGTSGRGDTQYF. The DNA for the CDR3 is TGCGCCAGCAGCCGGGAAGGGACTAGCGGGAGAGGCGATACGCAGTATTTT.

This chain connects TRBV30 to TRBJ2-3; 9 bases map to TRBD2. The CDR3 sequence is 17 residues long. Trimming cost V 1 base and J 0 bases; bases outside gene matches: 8. Germline CDR1 and CDR2: GTSNPN and SVGIG (reference sequence). The CDR3 here is CAWSEPRREGSTDTQYF. The DNA for the CDR3 is TGTGCCTGGAGTGAGCCGAGGCGGGAGGGTAGCACAGATACGCAGTATTTT.

V gene TRBV6-1 combines with J gene TRBJ1-1; 9 positions agree with TRBD1. CDR1 and CDR2 from the germline V gene are MNHNS and SASEGT. Unmatched junction bases numbered 17, after V lost 7 bases and J lost 11 bases. The CDR3 covers 15 residues. CDR3 bases: TGTGCCAGCACTGATGGAGGACAGGGGAGGATCAGGGCTTTCTTT. It is translated as CASTDGGQGRIRAFF.

The V gene is TRBV7-6, the J gene TRBJ2-2; TRBD1 agrees at 9 bases. The CDR3 length is 15 residues. J gave up 6 bases and V 5 bases, and 7 bases lay outside the gene matches. From germline, CDR1 is SGHVS and CDR2 FNYEAQ. The CDR3 DNA follows: TGTGCCAGCAGCCCAACCTACAGGGGGCCCGGGGAGCTGTTTTTT. This translates into CASSPTYRGPGELFF.

In this sample, this clone turned up a few times. The chain links TRBV5-1 to TRBJ1-2; D gene ambiguous. CDR3 length equals 12 residues. The V end lost 2 bases, the J end lost 5 bases, and 7 bases lay between the germline ends. In germline, CDR1 is SGHRS, CDR2 YFSETQ. The DNA of the CDR3 is TGCGCCAGCAGCTTTGATCGGTATGGCTACACCTTC. Translating it yields CASSFDRYGYTF.

V and J are TRBV12-5 and TRBJ1-1; 7 nucleotides align to TRBD1. Trimming cost V 0 bases and J 3 bases; bases outside gene matches: 13. The CDR3 loop spans 18 amino acids. The germline V gene encodes CDR1 LGHNT and CDR2 FRNRAP. Here the CDR3 reads CASGLVVKLGGLDTEAFF. CDR3 nucleotide sequence: TGTGCTAGTGGTTTGGTGGTCAAGCTAGGGGGCCTGGACACTGAAGCTTTCTTT.

The chain joins TRBV19 to TRBJ1-2; D possibly corresponds to TRBD1 (6 bases). From germline, CDR1 is LNHDA and CDR2 SQIVND (reference sequence). Trimming removed 9 bases from V and 2 bases from J, with 13 bases in between. This CDR3 spans 13 amino acids. The CDR3: CASGQGWNYGYTF. The CDR3 DNA is TGTGCCAGCGGTCAGGGGTGGAACTATGGCTACACCTTC.

The CDR3 sequence is CASSLTSFDQETQYF. CDR3 nucleotide sequence: TGTGCCAGCAGCTTAACTAGCTTTGACCAAGAGACCCAGTACTTC. The chain is built from TRBV7-7 and TRBJ2-5; a possible D gene is TRBD2 (6 bases). V was shortened by 2 bases and J by 0 bases, with 10 bases between the two germline ends. Germline V gene data show CDR1 as SSHAT and CDR2 as FNYEAQ (reference sequence). The CDR3 has 15 amino acids.

The chain joins TRBV10-3 to TRBJ1-2; D gene unclear. The germline V gene encodes CDR1 ENHRY and CDR2 SYGVKD. Between the trimmed V and J ends, which lost 4 bases and 6 bases, there was a span of 12 bases. CDR3 length equals 13 residues. The DNA of the CDR3 is TGTGCCATCAGTGGGGCAGGTAGAAATGGCTACACCTTC. As protein: CAISGAGRNGYTF.

The chain couples TRBV6-5 to TRBJ1-2; D is unresolved. CDR1 and CDR2 from the germline V gene are MNHEY and SVGAGI. CDR3 length: 14 residues. Deletions cut 7 bases from V and 1 base from J, with 13 bases between. The CDR3 sequence: CASTRSGNNYGYTF. CDR3 DNA: TGTGCCAGCACGAGAAGCGGGAATAACTATGGCTACACCTTC.

V is TRBV15 and J is TRBJ1-2, with D possibly matching TRBD1 (6 bases). The V and J ends lost 0 bases and 5 bases respectively, with 13 bases between them. This CDR3 contains 15 residues. Germline-derived CDR1 and CDR2 are LNHNV and YYDKDF (reference sequence). CDR3 nucleotides: TGTGCCACCAGCAGAGATACAGGGTCGCTTTATGGCTACACCTTC. Amino acid sequence: CATSRDTGSLYGYTF.

The V and J genes are TRBV5-6 and TRBJ2-7; D may be TRBD2 (7 bases). Trimming cost V 0 bases and J 9 bases, with 10 bases left between them. Germline CDR1 is SGHDT and CDR2 is YYEEEE. The CDR3 spans 12 residues. CDR3 nucleotides: TGTGCCAGCAGCTTGGCGGGGGGCGGGCAGTACTTC. Its protein product is CASSLAGGGQYF.

The chain is built from TRBV4-1 and TRBJ1-5; a weak D match, TRBD1 (6 bases). CDR3 length: 15 amino acids. Germline CDR1 is MGHRA and CDR2 is YSYEKL. V was cut by 8 bases and J by 2 bases, with 16 bases left in between. The CDR3 nucleotides are TGCGCCAGCTCCCGGGCGGCAGGGGGCAATCAGCCCCAGCATTTT. Protein: CASSRAAGGNQPQHF.

This clone appeared once. The rearrangement joins TRBV5-1 to TRBJ1-1; D is unresolved. Trimming removed 0 bases at V and 3 bases at J, with 9 bases between. Germline CDR1 and CDR2: SGHRS and YFSETQ. The CDR3 is made up of 14 amino acids. CDR3 in amino acids: CASSLVSGYTEAFF. The CDR3 DNA follows: TGCGCCAGCAGCTTGGTATCGGGGTACACTGAAGCTTTCTTT.

The chain carries TRBV19 and TRBJ1-2, with TRBD1 identical over 7 bases. CDR3 size: 14 residues. Germline CDR1 is LNHDA and CDR2 is SQIVND (reference sequence). Trimming cost V 7 bases and J 3 bases; bases outside gene matches: 8. In nucleotides, the CDR3 is TGTGCCAGTACCCCCGTACAGGGGTACTATGGCTACACCTTC. This codes for CASTPVQGYYGYTF.

This clone has a single count. This chain links TRBV19 with TRBJ1-1; D possibly corresponds to TRBD1 (5 bases). CDR3 length: 15 amino acids. Trimming pared 0 bases from V and 1 base from J, leaving 9 bases between. Germline V CDR1 and CDR2: LNHDA, SQIVND (reference sequence). In nucleotides, the CDR3 is TGTGCCAGTAGTATAGATCGAGGACAGAACACTGAAGCTTTCTTT. Residues: CASSIDRGQNTEAFF. Together with reference TRBV19 and TRBJ1-1, the CDR3 gives the full variable domain: DGGITQSPKYLFRKEGQNVTLSCEQNLNHDAMYWYRQDPGQGLRLIYYSQIVNDFQKGDIAEGYSVSREKKESFPLTVTSAQKNPTAFYLCASSIDRGQNTEAFFGQGTRLTVV.

The chain carries TRBV23-1 and TRBJ1-1; D unresolved. TRBV23-1 qualifies as an ORF whose function is uncertain. V lost 1 base, J lost 2 bases, and 17 bases lay in between. The CDR3 is made up of 17 amino acids. The CDR3 nucleotides read TGCGCCAGCAGTCAATTATGCGGGCGTCAACTCAACACTGAAGCTTTCTTT. Protein product: CASSQLCGRQLNTEAFF.

The rearrangement uses TRBV5-1 and TRBJ1-2; 7 nucleotides match TRBD1. The V and J ends lost 0 bases and 6 bases, in that order; junction bases with no gene match: 5. The CDR3 extends over 14 amino acids. CDR1 SGHRS and CDR2 YFSETQ come from the germline V gene. CDR3 sequence (DNA): TGCGCCAGCAGCTTGGACAGGGGCGGGGATGGCTACACCTTC. This translates into CASSLDRGGDGYTF.

The gene calls are TRBV5-1 and TRBJ2-3; 14 bases are shared with TRBD2. The V segment lost 7 bases and the J segment 0 bases; nucleotides outside the gene matches: 13. Germline CDR1 and CDR2: SGHRS and YFSETQ. The CDR3 is 19 amino acids. The CDR3 DNA is TGCGCCAGCGGATCCCATCCGGGACTAGCGGGAGCAAGCACAGATACGCAGTATTTT. It is translated as CASGSHPGLAGASTDTQYF.

This clone was detected once. This chain's CDR3 is CASKARQGAPGEAFF. Here the CDR3 DNA reads TGTGCCAGCAAGGCTAGACAGGGGGCGCCGGGTGAAGCTTTCTTT. The chain carries TRBV2 and TRBJ1-1; 10 bases are shared with TRBD1. With 7 bases clipped from V and 7 bases from J, the junction kept 12 bases outside the gene matches. The CDR3 extends over 15 amino acids. CDR1 is SNHLY and CDR2 is FYNNEI in the germline V gene.

The chain carries TRBV30 and TRBJ2-2, with 11 positions matching TRBD2. In germline, CDR1 is GTSNPN, CDR2 SVGIG (reference sequence). The CDR3 spans 17 residues. V shed 1 base, J shed 6 bases, and the junction held 10 bases outside the gene matches. The DNA of the CDR3 is TGTGCCTGGAGTGCAACGCGGACTAGCGGGTCGCCCGGGGAGCTGTTTTTT. Its translation: CAWSATRTSGSPGELFF.

The chain uses TRBV4-1 and TRBJ2-1, with TRBD2 matching 12 bases. The germline V gene has CDR1 MGHRA and CDR2 YSYEKL. The trim removed 3 bases at V and 7 bases at J, leaving 10 bases unmatched. This CDR3 has 17 residues. The CDR3: CASSQPGLAGGGNEQFF. Written as DNA, the CDR3 is TGCGCCAGCAGCCAGCCGGGGCTAGCGGGAGGGGGTAATGAGCAGTTCTTC.